What follows is one T cell receptor (beta chain) and its context. CDR1 and CDR2 (germline): SQVTM, ANQGSEA. The CDR3 length is 13 residues. V shed 4 bases and J shed 3 bases, with 11 bases lying between them. MiXCR, applied by TCRdb to the RT-PCR reads, yields one record per CDR3 protein. The sample gives 500,000 to 550,000 distinct CDR3 sequences, approximately 7.8% of which show up once; around 12% is in the top ten. The data derive from a study of response to subunit inactivated influenza vaccine. This sample comprised PBMCs from blood, obtained less than 30 months after vaccination. J is TRBJ2-3 and V is TRBV29-1; no reliable D call. This sequence originates from a man aged 50 to 69 who received an inactivated influenza vaccine. CDR3 in amino acids: CSVGTLGTDTQYF. As DNA, the CDR3 is TGCAGCGTTGGGACCCTAGGTACAGATACGCAGTATTTT.